The clone carrying this TCR beta chain showed up many times. This sample was included in a study of T cells after yellow fever vaccination. Trimming took 5 bases from V and 3 from J; bases not matched to a gene: 10. CDR3 length: 16 amino acids. Germline CDR1 reads MNHNS; CDR2 reads SASEGT. TCRdb passed the 5' RACE reads through MiXCR, listing each CDR3 protein once. This sample carries about 320,000 distinct CDR3 sequences, roughly 7% of them seen once, and the ten largest clones take over 15%. V gene TRBV6-1 combines with J gene TRBJ2-3, with 8 bases aligning to TRBD2. The input for sequencing was PBMCs, taken approximately 40 days after the first yellow fever vaccination. The TCR sequence derives from a man between 18 and 29 years old who received the YFV17D yellow fever vaccine. The CDR3 DNA reads as TGTGCCAGCAGTCCCAGTGGAGCGGGGGATACAGATACGCAGTATTTT. The encoded protein is CASSPSGAGDTDTQYF.